This record concerns one TCR beta chain sequence. This sample was taken from a study of blood T cell repertoires in COVID-19. The CDR3 has 15 residues. Trimming at V came to 5 bases and at J to 0 bases, leaving 4 bases not matched to a gene. Germline V CDR1 and CDR2: SGHTA, FQGNSA. As processed by the authors: Estimated nucleated cell counts came from reference gene primer amplification. Sequenced by immunoSEQ multiplex PCR; TCRdb stores in-frame clones only, minus some. That table is the source of V, J and clone size, and D and trimming were worked out from the DNA. Of some 200,000 clones listed, roughly 90% are singletons.

The clonotype comes from a woman in her late teens or twenties who had recovered from COVID-19. The sample consisted of PBMCs or T cells enriched from blood (not recorded which). V and J are TRBV7-2 and TRBJ2-1, with 7 bases lining up with TRBD1. The CDR3 sequence: CASSPRGFSYNEQFF. CDR3 coding DNA: TGTGCCAGCAGCCCCAGGGGGTTCTCCTACAATGAGCAGTTCTTC.